This TCR beta chain appears in the sequencing data of a study of blood T cell repertoires in COVID-19. Per germline, CDR1 MNHEY and CDR2 SVGEGT. V lost 4 bases and J lost 0, with 9 bases in between. The CDR3 is made up of 15 amino acids. Using immunoSEQ multiplex PCR, the repertoire was profiled, and TCRdb retains in-frame clones only, with some absent. The table shows 140,000 to 150,000 clones, with about 85% occurring only once. The source of this sequence is a woman in her thirties or forties who had been exposed to COVID-19. Sequencing input: PBMCs or T cells enriched from blood (not recorded which). The chain is built from TRBV6-2 or TRBV6-3 and TRBJ2-2; D is uncertain. The DNA of the CDR3 is TGTGCCAGCAGTTCGACATTTGCGAACACCGGGGAGCTGTTTTTT. Its translation is CASSSTFANTGELFF.